These T cell receptor beta chains were read from a single sample in a study of cytomegalovirus exposure and HLA in healthy donors. The table came from immunoSEQ multiplex PCR; TCRdb's copy has only in-frame clones and leaves some out. The sample includes about 170,000 clones, around three quarters of them seen just once. Material: PBMCs. The receptors shown here come from a young woman in good health and CMV-seropositive. CDR3s include the opening cysteine and the closing phenylalanine or tryptophan. A D gene is named only where the DNA matches it firmly. Part of the rows lack a size; the others show once, few, many or a class for expanded clones.

J gene | D gene | clone size | V gene | CDR3 DNA | CDR3 protein
TRBJ2-1 | NA | NA | TRBV7-8 | TGTGCCAGCAGCCCGGGACTGGGCTCCTACAATGAGCAGTTCTTC | CASSPGLGSYNEQFF
TRBJ2-2 | TRBD1 | NA | TRBV2 | TGTGCCAGCAAAACGGACAGGGGAGGTTTTAACACCGGGGAGCTGTTTTTT | CASKTDRGGFNTGELFF
TRBJ2-1 | TRBD2 | once | TRBV5-4 | TGTGCCAGCAGCTCGGGACTAGCGGATGAGCAGTTCTTC | CASSSGLADEQFF
TRBJ2-2 | TRBD2 | NA | TRBV5-1 | TGCGCCAGCAGGGTAGCGGGGAGCACCGGGGAGCTGTTTTTT | CASRVAGSTGELFF
TRBJ2-7 | TRBD1 | NA | TRBV7-8 | TGTGCCAGCAGCATTTTGACAGGGGCGTTGCACTACGAGCAGTACTTC | CASSILTGALHYEQYF
TRBJ2-7 | NA | once | TRBV7-9 | TGTGCCAGCAGCTTGAAGGGGTCCGAGCAGTACTTC | CASSLKGSEQYF
TRBJ1-2 | TRBD1 | NA | TRBV30 | TGTGCCTGGACCCCCGCAGGGGGCTATGGCTACACCTTC | CAWTPAGGYGYTF
TRBJ1-5 | NA | few | TRBV29-1 | TGCAGCGTTGCGCAGGGGTGGGGTAAACAGCCCCAGCATTTT | CSVAQGWGKQPQHF
TRBJ1-2 | NA | NA | TRBV5-8 | TGTGCCAGCAGCTTGTCGGGGGACCGAGCTAACTATGGCTACACCTTC | CASSLSGDRANYGYTF
TRBJ1-1 | TRBD1 | NA | TRBV19 | TGTGCCAGTAGTCCCGGGACAGGGGCTCCTGAAGCTTTCTTT | CASSPGTGAPEAFF
TRBJ1-6 | NA | once | TRBV4-3 | TGCGCCAGCAGCCAAGAGCGGGGGAGGTCACCCCTCCACTTT | CASSQERGRSPLHF
TRBJ2-7 | TRBD2 | once | TRBV7-2 | TGTGCCAGCAGCTTATTTAGCGGGAGGACTGACTACGAGCAGTACTTC | CASSLFSGRTDYEQYF
TRBJ2-1 | NA | NA | TRBV5-5 | TGTGCCAGCAGCTTGGGACAGCGAGGAAGCTCCTACAATGAGCAGTTCTTC | CASSLGQRGSSYNEQFF
TRBJ1-3 | NA | NA | TRBV9 | TGTGCCAGCAGCGTTACTGGAAACACCATATATTTT | CASSVTGNTIYF
TRBJ1-1 | TRBD1 | NA | TRBV6-1 | TGTGCCAGCAGTGACAGGGGGTTCACTGAAGCTTTCTTT | CASSDRGFTEAFF
TRBJ2-7 | NA | NA | TRBV6-1 | TGTGCCAGCAGAAAGACAGGATACGAGCAGTACTTC | CASRKTGYEQYF
TRBJ1-6 | TRBD1 | NA | TRBV5-1 | TGCGCCAGCAGCGCGGGACAGGGGGATTCACCCCTCCACTTT | CASSAGQGDSPLHF